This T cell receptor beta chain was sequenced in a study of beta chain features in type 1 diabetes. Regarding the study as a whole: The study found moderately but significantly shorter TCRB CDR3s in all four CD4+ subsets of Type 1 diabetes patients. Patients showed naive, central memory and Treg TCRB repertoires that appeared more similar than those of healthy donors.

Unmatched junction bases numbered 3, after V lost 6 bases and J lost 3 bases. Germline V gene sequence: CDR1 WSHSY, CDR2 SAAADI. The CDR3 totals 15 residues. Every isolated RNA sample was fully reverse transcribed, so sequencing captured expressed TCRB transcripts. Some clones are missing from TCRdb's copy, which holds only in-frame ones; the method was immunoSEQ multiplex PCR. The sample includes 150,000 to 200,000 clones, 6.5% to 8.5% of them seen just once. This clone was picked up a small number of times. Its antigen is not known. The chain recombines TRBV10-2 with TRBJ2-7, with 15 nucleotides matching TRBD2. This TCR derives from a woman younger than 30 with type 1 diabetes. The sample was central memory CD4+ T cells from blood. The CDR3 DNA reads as TGCGCCAGCAGGGGGGGACTAGCGGGGGGCTACGAGCAGTACTTC. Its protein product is CASRGGLAGGYEQYF.